These 16 T cell receptor beta chains were all obtained from the same sample, sequenced in a study of control samples from healthy donors and cancer patients (dated by TCRdb to 2020 to 2022). Library prep was done by the immunoSEQ multiplex PCR assay. TCRdb re-hosts the immuneACCESS table, in-frame sequences only. Its copies lack some clones; in the studies checked, an unresolved V gene accounts for under half of them, and the cause for the rest is not known. In this sample the table shows about 71,000 clones, about nine tenths of which occur a single time. The biggest ten clones account for around 20% of the sample. Sequencing was done on a sample of PBMCs. The receptors stem from a man between 60 and 70 years old with lung cancer.

J is TRBJ2-7 and V is TRBV7-2, with 9 nucleotides matching TRBD2. V was pared by 4 bases and J by 3 bases, with 4 bases of the junction left unmatched. This CDR3 is built from 14 residues. The germline V gene encodes CDR1 SGHTA and CDR2 FQGNSA. The CDR3 DNA sequence: TGTGCCAGCAGCTCTAATAGCGGGAGCTACGAGCAGTACGTC. Translated: CASSSNSGSYEQYV.

The genes are TRBV6-5 and TRBJ1-2, with D possibly TRBD1 on 6 matching bases. From germline, CDR1 is MNHEY and CDR2 SVGAGI. The CDR3 covers 13 residues. V dropped 2 bases and J dropped 4 bases, with 8 bases sitting between them. The CDR3 spells CASSYGGAYGYTF. The CDR3 coding sequence is TGTGCCAGCAGTTACGGGGGGGCCTATGGCTACACCTTC.

J is TRBJ2-7 and V is TRBV30; TRBD1 matches 8 bases. Losses at the gene ends were 7 bases for V and 4 bases for J; bases not matched to a gene: 6. The CDR3 spans 12 residues. Germline V lookup: CDR1 GTSNPN, CDR2 SVGIG (reference sequence). In nucleotides, the CDR3 is TGTGCCTTTGACAGGGGTACATACGAGCAGTACTTC. This translates into CAFDRGTYEQYF.

The chain uses TRBV12-5 and TRBJ2-3; TRBD2 aligns across 10 bases. The CDR3 is made up of 19 amino acids. Trimming took 2 bases from V and 5 from J; bases not matched to a gene: 16. In germline, CDR1 is LGHNT, CDR2 FRNRAP. CDR3 sequence: CASGLTRDGLAVPQDTQYF. The CDR3 DNA is TGTGCTAGTGGTTTGACACGAGACGGACTAGCGGTACCTCAAGATACGCAGTATTTT.

The chain has TRBV11-3 and TRBJ1-1; D possibly corresponds to TRBD1 (5 bases). The ends were cut back, 1 base at V and 1 base at J, with 10 bases in the middle. The germline V gene has CDR1 SGHNT and CDR2 YENEEA. This CDR3 spans 15 amino acids. CDR3 DNA: TGTGCCAGCAGCTTAGCTGGACAAGGGAACACTGAAGCTTTCTTT. Translated, it gives CASSLAGQGNTEAFF.

With respect to this clone: Other DNA sequences in the same sample also yield this CDR3. This chain joins TRBV9 and TRBJ1-2; D not certain. V dropped 0 bases and J dropped 5 bases, with 5 bases sitting between them. This CDR3 contains 12 residues. Germline lookup yields CDR1 SGDLS and CDR2 YYNGEE. CDR3 DNA: TGTGCCAGCAGCGTAGCTAGGTATGGCTACACCTTC. This sequence encodes CASSVARYGYTF. Supplemented by reference TRBV9 and TRBJ1-2, the full variable domain reads DSGVTQTPKHLITATGQRVTLRCSPRSGDLSVYWYQQSLDQGLQFLIQYYNGEERAKGNILERFSAQQFPDLHSELNLSSLELGDSALYFCASSVARYGYTFGSGTRLTVV.

This rearrangement joins TRBV5-1 to TRBJ1-2; 7 positions match TRBD1. Germline V lookup: CDR1 SGHRS, CDR2 YFSETQ. The CDR3 sequence is 15 residues long. The V segment lost 5 bases and the J segment 7 bases; nucleotides outside the gene matches: 14. This CDR3 reads CASRERGTGDSGYTF. The CDR3 DNA reads as TGCGCCAGCAGGGAGAGGGGAACAGGGGATAGTGGCTACACCTTC.

The chain employs TRBV2 and TRBJ1-1; no reliable D call. V lost 6 bases, J lost 2 bases, and 13 bases lay in between. From germline, CDR1 is SNHLY and CDR2 FYNNEI. CDR3 length equals 14 residues. CDR3 in DNA: TGTGCCAGCAGAACTCGGGCCGCAAACACTGAAGCTTTCTTT. Protein: CASRTRAANTEAFF.

The chain combines TRBV7-3 with TRBJ1-1; D might be TRBD1 (6 bases). The germline gives CDR1 SGHTA, CDR2 FQGTGA. The V gene lost 1 base and the J gene lost 4 bases, with 13 bases spanning the gap. CDR3 length: 15 residues. CDR3: CASSLMGGSGTEAFF. In DNA form, the CDR3 reads TGTGCCAGCAGCTTAATGGGGGGCTCGGGCACTGAAGCTTTCTTT.

The chain employs TRBV9 and TRBJ1-5; D is unresolved. The CDR3 is made up of 15 amino acids. CDR1 and CDR2 (germline): SGDLS, YYNGEE. V lost 0 bases to trimming and J lost 4 bases, with 11 bases between them. CDR3 sequence reads: CASSVGSGSNQPQHF. CDR3 sequence (DNA): TGTGCCAGCAGCGTAGGGTCGGGGTCTAATCAGCCCCAGCATTTT.

This chain connects TRBV11-2 to TRBJ1-3; D is possibly TRBD1 (5 bases). Trimming left V 7 bases short and J 0 bases short, with 7 bases between. Germline V gene sequence: CDR1 SGHAT, CDR2 FQNNGV. The CDR3 consists of 13 residues. CDR3: CASKGRSGNTIYF. For the CDR3, the DNA is TGTGCCAGCAAGGGACGCTCTGGAAACACCATATATTTT.

V usage is TRBV30 and J usage is TRBJ2-5; D unclear. Germline loops: CDR1 GTSNPN, CDR2 SVGIG (reference sequence). V shed 2 bases and J shed 5 bases, with 12 bases lying between them. The CDR3 has 13 residues. The CDR3 is CAWSSLGRETQYF. Written as DNA, the CDR3 is TGTGCCTGGAGTTCCCTAGGACGCGAGACCCAGTACTTC.

This chain links TRBV6-1 with TRBJ2-7; D gene uncertain. This CDR3 region has 17 residues. With 3 bases removed from V and 2 bases from J, the gap between germline ends came to 20 bases. Germline V gives CDR1 MNHNS, CDR2 SASEGT. This CDR3 reads CASSDGRTLLGAYEQYV. CDR3 DNA sequence: TGTGCCAGCAGTGATGGAAGGACCCTCCTTGGCGCCTACGAGCAGTACGTC.

This clone occurred a few times. The rearrangement links TRBV3-1 (or the pseudogene TRBV3-2) to TRBJ2-4; 10 nucleotides align to TRBD2. CDR1 and CDR2 from the germline V gene are LGHDT and YNNKEL (reference sequence). The CDR3 is made up of 15 amino acids. The ends lost 8 bases at V and 2 bases at J; junction bases unmatched: 6. For the CDR3, the DNA is TGTGCCAGCCGGAGCGGGGGGGCGACCAAAAACATTCAGTACTTC. Translating gives CASRSGGATKNIQYF.

The chain recombines TRBV7-9 with TRBJ2-3, with D unresolved. V was clipped by 0 bases and J by 3 bases, with 7 bases between them. Germline V gives CDR1 SEHNR, CDR2 FQNEAQ (reference sequence). The length of the CDR3 is 14 residues. The CDR3 sequence: CASSLAVWTDTQYF. The CDR3 DNA reads as TGTGCCAGCAGCTTAGCGGTTTGGACAGATACGCAGTATTTT. Looking up the rest from reference TRBV7-9 and TRBJ2-3 gives the full variable domain: DTGVSQNPRHKITKRGQNVTFRCDPISEHNRLYWYRQTLGQGPEFLTYFQNEAQLEKSRLLSDRFSAERPKGSFSTLEIQRTEQGDSAMYLCASSLAVWTDTQYFGPGTRLTVL.

This clone appeared once. The gene calls are TRBV12-3 or TRBV12-4 and TRBJ1-5; D is uncertain. V was clipped by 5 bases and J by 6 bases, with 8 bases between them. The CDR3 consists of 12 residues. The CDR3 region is CASSITIQPQHF. CDR3 DNA: TGTGCCAGCAGTATTACGATTCAGCCCCAGCATTTT.